The present T cell receptor beta chain was sequenced within a study of cytomegalovirus exposure and HLA in healthy donors. Study results and caveats: Some TCR beta chains (around 160 of them) were listed as cytomegalovirus-associated. TCR beta V- and J-gene trimming, according to a later analysis, was linked to a missense DCLRE1C variant.

Details on this clone: Its antigen is currently unknown.

The CDR3 has 15 amino acids. Germline assignment: CDR1 MNHNS and CDR2 SASEGT. The J segment lost 2 bases and the V segment lost 6 bases, leaving 7 bases of the junction unmatched. PCR employed 60 Vbeta and 13 Jbeta primers. Data came from immunoSEQ multiplex PCR; TCRdb stores just in-frame clones and leaves some out. The data contain some 99,000 clones, about 76% of them singletons. Each donor's status was that of a healthy bone marrow donor. Sequenced: PBMCs. V is TRBV6-1 and J is TRBJ1-3; 7 bases match TRBD1. This TCR derives from a man aged 35-49 years in good health and CMV-seronegative. The CDR3 sequence is CASRKLQGTGNTIYF. CDR3 nucleotide sequence: TGTGCCAGCAGGAAGTTACAGGGGACTGGAAACACCATATATTTT.